The next 3 T cell receptor beta chains were all read from a single sample in a study of early T cells in non-severe SARS-CoV-2 infection. TCRdb passed the 5' RACE reads through MiXCR, listing each CDR3 protein once. The data contain around 27,000 distinct CDR3 sequences, approximately 6.3% of them singletons. Material for sequencing was whole blood. The receptors come from an adult who was a healthcare worker with PCR-confirmed SARS-CoV-2 infection or an uninfected control (not recorded which).

This clonotype was counted at least ten times. The CDR3 sequence is CASSLGSGTDEQYF. DNA for the CDR3: TGCGCCAGCAGCTTGGGTTCGGGTACGGACGAGCAGTACTTC. The gene calls are TRBV5-1 and TRBJ2-7; D is unclear. The V gene lost 0 bases and the J gene lost 5 bases, with 12 bases spanning the gap. Looked up from germline, CDR1 is SGHRS and CDR2 is YFSETQ. The CDR3 is 14 amino acids.

This clonotype was observed many times. The chain links TRBV7-3 to TRBJ1-1; no clear D. The CDR3 consists of 16 residues. Trimming cost V 5 bases and J 4 bases, with 20 bases left between them. Germline CDR1 and CDR2: SGHTA and FQGTGA. This CDR3 is CASSKPREARFTEAFF. CDR3 DNA sequence: TGTGCCAGCAGCAAACCCCGGGAGGCTAGGTTCACTGAAGCTTTCTTT.

V is TRBV6-1 and J is TRBJ2-1, with D possibly called TRBD1 or TRBD2 (5 bases each). Germline V gene data show CDR1 as MNHNS and CDR2 as SASEGT. The CDR3 has 12 residues. Trimming shortened V by 2 bases and J by 12 bases, and 11 bases separated the two germline ends. CDR3 nucleotides: TGTGCCAGCAGTGAACTGAGGGGAAGGCAGTTCTTC. The encoded protein is CASSELRGRQFF.